This T cell receptor (beta chain) is drawn from a study of cytomegalovirus exposure and HLA in healthy donors. Regarding the study as a whole: The study flagged some 180 TCR beta chains as cytomegalovirus-associated.

Germline V gives CDR1 SNHLY, CDR2 FYNNEI. This CDR3 is built from 13 residues. The V end was cut by 6 bases, the J end by 0 bases, with 6 bases between. In regard to this clone: Its antigen remains unknown.

This PCR relied on a set of 60 Vbeta primers and 13 Jbeta primers. Here immunoSEQ multiplex PCR was the method, and the copy in TCRdb shows in-frame clones only, minus some. The profile shows about 180,000 clones, just over 70% of them singletons. The genes are TRBV2 and TRBJ1-3; no definite D call. The sample comprised PBMCs. This sequence originates from a human donor in good health. The DNA for the CDR3 is TGTGCCAGCAGCCGGGACTCTGGAAACACCATATATTTT. Protein product: CASSRDSGNTIYF.